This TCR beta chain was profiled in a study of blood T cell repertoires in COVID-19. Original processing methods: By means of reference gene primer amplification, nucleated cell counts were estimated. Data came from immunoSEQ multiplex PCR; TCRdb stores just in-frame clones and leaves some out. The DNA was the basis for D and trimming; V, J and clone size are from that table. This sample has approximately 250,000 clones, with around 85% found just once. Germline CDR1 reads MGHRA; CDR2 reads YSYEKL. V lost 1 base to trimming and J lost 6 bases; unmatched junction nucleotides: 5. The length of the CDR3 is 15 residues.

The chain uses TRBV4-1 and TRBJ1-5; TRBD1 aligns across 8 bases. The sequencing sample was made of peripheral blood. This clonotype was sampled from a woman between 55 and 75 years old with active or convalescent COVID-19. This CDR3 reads CASSQADRDSQPQHF. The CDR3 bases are TGCGCCAGCAGCCAAGCGGACAGGGACTCTCAGCCCCAGCATTTT.